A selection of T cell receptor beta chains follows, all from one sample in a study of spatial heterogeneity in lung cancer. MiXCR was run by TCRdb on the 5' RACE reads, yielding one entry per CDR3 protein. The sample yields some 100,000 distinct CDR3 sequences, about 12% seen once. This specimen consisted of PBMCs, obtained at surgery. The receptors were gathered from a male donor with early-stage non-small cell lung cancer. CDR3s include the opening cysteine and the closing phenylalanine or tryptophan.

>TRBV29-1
CSVGYSGNTIYF
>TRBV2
CASSDSYEQYF
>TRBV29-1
CSVAGVRRGGRTDTQYF
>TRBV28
CATTGGYHSNQPQHF
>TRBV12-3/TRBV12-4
CASRDRRGQPQHF
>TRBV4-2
CASSQEPPEGTQYF
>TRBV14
CASSLQRGNQPQHF
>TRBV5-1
CASSRGTTNEKLFF
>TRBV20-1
CSAGGDRNTEAFF
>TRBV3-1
CASSPTSGSYNEQFF
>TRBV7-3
CASSLEGVSGANVLTF
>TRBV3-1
CASSPPTSGPDTQYF
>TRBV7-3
CASSLIVSNEQFF
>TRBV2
CASSDRTNEKLFF
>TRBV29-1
CSAAMGLAGANEQFF
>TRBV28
CASGLNPDTQYF
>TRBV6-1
CASSEDRSTDTQYF
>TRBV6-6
CASSYRGLDTEAFF
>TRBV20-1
CSATGISTDTQYF
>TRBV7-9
CASSLANSNQETQYF
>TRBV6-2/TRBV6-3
CASSYERSPLHF
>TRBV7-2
CASSPTGGASGANVLTF
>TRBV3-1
CASSQSTIDTQYF
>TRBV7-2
CASSYRQGQQFF
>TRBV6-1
CASSELDDRTNEQYF